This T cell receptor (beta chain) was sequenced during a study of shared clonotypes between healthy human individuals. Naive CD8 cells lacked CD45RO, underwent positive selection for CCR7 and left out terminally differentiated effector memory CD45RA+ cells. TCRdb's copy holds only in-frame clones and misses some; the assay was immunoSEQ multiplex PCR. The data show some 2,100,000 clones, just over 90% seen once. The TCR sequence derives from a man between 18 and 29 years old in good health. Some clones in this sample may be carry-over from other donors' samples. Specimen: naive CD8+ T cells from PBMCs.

The CDR3, as DNA: TGTGCCAGCAGCGGGGGGTCGAGCTCCTACGAGCAGTACTTC. Protein: CASSGGSSSYEQYF. V usage is TRBV9 and J usage is TRBJ2-7; D tentatively fits TRBD1 or TRBD2 (5 bases each). Germline lookup yields CDR1 SGDLS and CDR2 YYNGEE. The CDR3 contains 14 residues. Trimming cost V 3 bases and J 0 bases, with 10 bases left between them.